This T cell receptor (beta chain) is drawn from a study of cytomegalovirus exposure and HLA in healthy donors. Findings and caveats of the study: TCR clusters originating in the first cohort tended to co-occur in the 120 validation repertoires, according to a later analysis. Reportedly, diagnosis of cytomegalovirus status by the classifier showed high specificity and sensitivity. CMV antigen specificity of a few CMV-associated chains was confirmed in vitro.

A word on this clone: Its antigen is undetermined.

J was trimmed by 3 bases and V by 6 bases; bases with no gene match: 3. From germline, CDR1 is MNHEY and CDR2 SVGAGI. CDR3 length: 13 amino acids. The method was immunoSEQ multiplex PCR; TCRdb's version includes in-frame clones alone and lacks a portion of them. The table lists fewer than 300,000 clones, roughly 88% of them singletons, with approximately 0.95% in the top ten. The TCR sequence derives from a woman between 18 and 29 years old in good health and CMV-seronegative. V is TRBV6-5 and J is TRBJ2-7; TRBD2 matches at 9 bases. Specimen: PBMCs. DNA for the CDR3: TGTGCCAGCAGGGCTAGCGGGAACTACGAGCAGTACTTC. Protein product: CASRASGNYEQYF.